These 23 T cell receptor beta chains originate from one sample sequenced in a study of cytomegalovirus exposure and HLA in healthy donors. Only in-frame clones appear in the TCRdb table, and some are missing; sequencing was by immunoSEQ multiplex PCR. The table lists about 63,000 clones, more than 70% of them singletons. The source material was PBMCs. These receptors all come from a woman between 18 and 29 years old in good health and CMV-seronegative.

V and J are TRBV7-9 and TRBJ2-3, with 7 nucleotides matching TRBD2. With V trimmed by 5 bases and J by 0 bases, 8 bases remained unmatched. The CDR3 runs to 16 residues. The germline V gene has CDR1 SEHNR and CDR2 FQNEAQ (reference sequence). Here the CDR3 reads CASSPNRDYSTDTQYF. CDR3 in DNA: TGTGCCAGCAGCCCAAATCGGGACTACAGCACAGATACGCAGTATTTT.

The V and J genes are TRBV4-2 and TRBJ2-1; TRBD2 agrees at 12 bases. Germline lookup yields CDR1 LGHNA and CDR2 YNFKEQ. The CDR3 length is 17 residues. The V and J ends lost 4 bases and 8 bases, in that order; junction bases with no gene match: 12. CDR3 in amino acids: CASSPRLAGGPSYEQFF. The CDR3 bases are TGTGCCAGCAGCCCTCGGCTAGCGGGAGGGCCGAGCTATGAGCAGTTCTTC.

This clone was observed a few times. Other DNA sequences from this sample encode an identical CDR3 as well. This chain joins TRBV6-1 and TRBJ1-2; D gene unclear. The V gene's germline CDR1 is MNHNS and CDR2 SASEGT. This CDR3 spans 12 amino acids. V was clipped by 6 bases and J by 4 bases, with 9 bases between them. The CDR3 coding sequence is TGTGCCAGCAGCCCGGGTTTCTATGGCTACACCTTC. Residues: CASSPGFYGYTF.

This rearrangement joins TRBV7-2 to TRBJ2-1; TRBD2 aligns across 9 bases. Trimming removed 3 bases from V and 7 bases from J; junction bases left unmatched: 7. CDR3 length: 15 amino acids. The germline CDR1 and CDR2 sequences are SGHTA and FQGNSA. The CDR3 sequence is CASSFEAGGWNEQFF. DNA of the CDR3: TGTGCCAGCAGCTTTGAGGCGGGAGGGTGGAATGAGCAGTTCTTC.

The rearrangement uses TRBV7-9 and TRBJ2-7; 9 nucleotides agree with TRBD1. Germline values: CDR1 SEHNR, CDR2 FQNEAQ (reference sequence). The ends lost 5 bases at V and 5 bases at J; junction bases unmatched: 4. This CDR3 spans 13 amino acids. DNA for the CDR3: TGTGCCAGCAGCCGGGGACAGGGCCACGAGCAGTACTTC. Encoded protein: CASSRGQGHEQYF.

This clone came up a few times. The chain is built from TRBV7-2 and TRBJ1-4; D is unclear. This CDR3 spans 17 amino acids. The ends were cut back, 0 bases at V and 0 bases at J, with 11 bases in the middle. Germline values: CDR1 SGHTA, CDR2 FQGNSA. CDR3 amino acids: CASSLAGVGTTNEKLFF. In DNA form, the CDR3 reads TGTGCCAGCAGCTTAGCCGGGGTGGGAACAACTAATGAAAAACTGTTTTTT.

This sequence joins TRBV30 and TRBJ1-4; D possibly corresponds to TRBD1 (5 bases). V lost 8 bases, J lost 0 bases, and 16 bases lay in between. Germline V gene data show CDR1 as GTSNPN and CDR2 as SVGIG (reference sequence). CDR3 length: 15 residues. CDR3 coding DNA: TGTGCCCGACTGGGGGGGGATGCAACTAATGAAAAACTGTTTTTT. Protein sequence: CARLGGDATNEKLFF.

The chain combines TRBV10-1 with TRBJ2-5, with D unclear. Germline V gives CDR1 WNHNN, CDR2 SYGVQD (reference sequence). The CDR3 has 14 residues. Trimming left V 3 bases short and J 5 bases short, with 13 bases between. CDR3 in amino acids: CASSDQIKRETQYF. CDR3 sequence (DNA): TGCGCCAGCAGTGACCAAATAAAGAGGGAGACCCAGTACTTC.

The chain has TRBV27 and TRBJ1-4, with 7 positions matching TRBD1. Per the germline V gene, CDR1 is MNHEY and CDR2 is SMNVEV (reference sequence). The CDR3 runs 17 residues. V shed 5 bases and J 0 bases; nucleotides not matched to a gene: 9. CDR3: CASSDPPGQTTNEKLFF. CDR3 bases: TGTGCCAGCAGTGATCCTCCGGGACAGACAACTAATGAAAAACTGTTTTTT.

This chain connects TRBV30 to TRBJ2-3, with 11 bases lining up with TRBD1. After removal of 7 bases from V and 1 base from J, the junction contained 7 bases not matched to a gene. The CDR3 totals 15 residues. Per germline, CDR1 GTSNPN and CDR2 SVGIG (reference sequence). The CDR3 nucleotides are TGTGCCTCCGGACAGGGGGCGATGGGCACAGATACGCAGTATTTT. This translates into CASGQGAMGTDTQYF. Supplemented by reference TRBV30 and TRBJ2-3, the full variable domain reads SQTIHQWPATLVQPVGSPLSLECTVEGTSNPNLYWYRQAAGRGLQLLFYSVGIGQISSEVPQNLSASRPQDRQFILSSKKLLLSDSGFYLCASGQGAMGTDTQYFGPGTRLTVL.

The V call is TRBV4-2, the J call TRBJ1-2, with 9 bases matching TRBD1. The CDR3 loop spans 15 amino acids. V shed 0 bases and J 6 bases; nucleotides not matched to a gene: 5. Germline CDR1 and CDR2: LGHNA and YNFKEQ. CDR3 coding DNA: TGTGCCAGCAGCCAAGAGGACAGGGGAAGGAATGGCTACACCTTC. Its protein is CASSQEDRGRNGYTF.

This chain links TRBV7-2 with TRBJ1-2; the match to TRBD1 covers 9 bases. J was trimmed by 4 bases and V by 3 bases; bases with no gene match: 3. The length of the CDR3 is 14 residues. The germline V gene encodes CDR1 SGHTA and CDR2 FQGNSA. The CDR3 nucleotides are TGTGCCAGCAGCTTCCAGACAGGGGGCTATGGCTACACCTTC. It yields the protein CASSFQTGGYGYTF. The variable domain in full, with the rest retrieved from reference TRBV7-2 and TRBJ1-2, is GAGVSQSPSNKVTEKGKDVELRCDPISGHTALYWYRQSLGQGLEFLIYFQGNSAPDKSGLPSDRFSAERTGGSVSTLTIQRTQQEDSAVYLCASSFQTGGYGYTFGSGTRLTVV.

This chain joins TRBV2 and TRBJ2-1, with 12 bases aligning to TRBD2. Germline V gives CDR1 SNHLY, CDR2 FYNNEI. This CDR3 has 19 residues. V was clipped by 6 bases and J by 0 bases; unmatched bases: 12. DNA of the CDR3: TGTGCCAGCAGCGCCCAAGGGACTAGCGGGTCGAGCTCCTACAATGAGCAGTTCTTC. Translating gives CASSAQGTSGSSSYNEQFF. Full variable domain (outside the CDR3, taken from reference TRBV2 and TRBJ2-1): EPEVTQTPSHQVTQMGQEVILRCVPISNHLYFYWYRQILGQKVEFLVSFYNNEISEKSEIFDDQFSVERPDGSNFTLKIRSTKLEDSAMYFCASSAQGTSGSSSYNEQFFGPGTRLTVL.

The rearrangement links TRBV6-5 to TRBJ2-5; 8 bases match TRBD1. Looked up from germline, CDR1 is MNHEY and CDR2 is SVGAGI. The CDR3 is 15 residues long. The J segment lost 5 bases and the V segment lost 5 bases, leaving 10 bases of the junction unmatched. The DNA of the CDR3 is TGTGCCAGCAGTACTCTCCGGGACAGGTCGGAGACCCAGTACTTC. Translating it yields CASSTLRDRSETQYF.

V and J are TRBV5-5 and TRBJ1-2; the match to TRBD1 covers 11 bases. CDR1 and CDR2 (germline): SGHKS, YYEKEE (reference sequence). CDR3 length: 15 amino acids. Trimming cost V 3 bases and J 4 bases; bases outside gene matches: 5. CDR3 residues: CASSWGQGDTYGYTF. The DNA for the CDR3 is TGTGCCAGCAGCTGGGGACAGGGGGACACCTATGGCTACACCTTC.

The chain links TRBV7-9 to TRBJ2-1; 10 nucleotides line up with TRBD2. Germline CDR1 reads SEHNR; CDR2 reads FQNEAQ (reference sequence). The V gene end was trimmed by 5 bases and the J gene end by 5 bases; junction bases not matched to a gene: 6. The CDR3 loop spans 15 amino acids. The CDR3 sequence is CASSNRLAGHNEQFF. CDR3 nucleotide sequence: TGTGCCAGCAGCAACCGACTAGCGGGCCACAATGAGCAGTTCTTC.

The genes are TRBV6-5 and TRBJ1-1; 7 bases agree with TRBD1. CDR1 and CDR2 (germline): MNHEY, SVGAGI. V was clipped by 2 bases and J by 6 bases; unmatched bases: 6. The CDR3 has 14 amino acids. This chain's CDR3 is CASSYGTVGAEAFF. The CDR3 DNA reads as TGTGCCAGCAGTTACGGGACAGTTGGGGCTGAAGCTTTCTTT.

The chain recombines TRBV11-3 with TRBJ2-7; 10 bases line up with TRBD1. This CDR3 contains 15 residues. V dropped 5 bases and J dropped 5; count of bases not matched to a gene: 9. The germline V gene has CDR1 SGHNT and CDR2 YENEEA. The CDR3 bases are TGTGCCAGCAGCCATAACCGGGACAGGGGTGACGAGCAGTACTTC. It is translated as CASSHNRDRGDEQYF. Using reference TRBV11-3 and TRBJ2-7 for the parts outside the CDR3, the full variable domain is EAGVVQSPRYKIIEKKQPVAFWCNPISGHNTLYWYLQNLGQGPELLIRYENEEAVDDSQLPKDRFSAERLKGVDSTLKIQPAELGDSAVYLCASSHNRDRGDEQYFGPGTRLTVT.

This clone turned up a few times. The chain carries TRBV7-8 and TRBJ1-1; 8 bases map to TRBD1. The germline V gene has CDR1 SGHVS and CDR2 FQNEAQ. The CDR3 consists of 14 residues. V gave up 5 bases and J gave up 3 bases; unmatched junction bases: 5. The CDR3 spells CASSIDRGHTEAFF. As DNA, the CDR3 is TGTGCCAGCAGCATAGACAGGGGCCACACTGAAGCTTTCTTT.

The rearrangement uses TRBV19 and TRBJ1-5; D gene ambiguous. Trimming took 5 bases from V and 4 from J, leaving 9 bases between them. This CDR3 comprises 13 residues. Germline CDR1 is LNHDA and CDR2 is SQIVND (reference sequence). CDR3 residues: CASSLKNNQPQHF. The DNA of the CDR3 is TGTGCCAGTAGTTTAAAAAATAATCAGCCCCAGCATTTT.

V usage is TRBV7-8 and J usage is TRBJ1-4; a possible D gene is TRBD1 (5 bases). Germline V gene sequence: CDR1 SGHVS, CDR2 FQNEAQ. V was shortened by 5 bases and J by 0 bases, with 16 bases between the two germline ends. CDR3 length equals 17 residues. CDR3 protein: CASSTSGAGTTNEKLFF. CDR3 DNA sequence: TGTGCCAGCAGCACCAGCGGGGCGGGAACAACTAATGAAAAACTGTTTTTT.

The chain joins TRBV4-2 to TRBJ2-1; TRBD1 aligns across 9 bases. The CDR3 covers 14 residues. J gave up 14 bases and V 1 base, and 9 bases lay outside the gene matches. Germline assignment: CDR1 LGHNA and CDR2 YNFKEQ. CDR3 amino acids: CASSQGRDREGKFF. The CDR3 nucleotides are TGTGCCAGCAGCCAAGGTCGGGACAGGGAGGGAAAGTTCTTC.

The chain recombines TRBV5-1 with TRBJ1-1, with 7 bases aligning to TRBD1. Germline V gene lookup returns CDR1 SGHRS and CDR2 YFSETQ. The CDR3 spans 14 residues. Trimming at V came to 4 bases and at J to 4 bases, leaving 7 bases not matched to a gene. The CDR3 protein is CASSLQTGTTEAFF. CDR3 coding DNA: TGCGCCAGCAGCCTCCAGACAGGGACCACTGAAGCTTTCTTT.